This T cell receptor beta chain was recovered during a study of blood T cell repertoires in COVID-19. Study context: Samples representing acute and convalescent COVID-19 were sourced from the United States, Italy and Spain.

Trimming at V came to 1 base and at J to 4 bases, leaving 6 bases not matched to a gene. From germline, CDR1 is MGHRA and CDR2 YSYEKL. This CDR3 is built from 15 residues. Sequencing used immunoSEQ multiplex PCR; TCRdb keeps in-frame clones, though not all of them. The table records about 29,000 clones, 86% of them present only once. The sequencing sample was made of peripheral blood. The TCR was taken from a human donor with active COVID-19. The donor label of this sample is uncertain. V is TRBV4-1 and J is TRBJ2-5; 7 bases are shared with TRBD2. The CDR3 DNA is TGCGCCAGCAGCCAAGGGCAGGGAGGGTCAGAGACCCAGTACTTC. This sequence encodes CASSQGQGGSETQYF.